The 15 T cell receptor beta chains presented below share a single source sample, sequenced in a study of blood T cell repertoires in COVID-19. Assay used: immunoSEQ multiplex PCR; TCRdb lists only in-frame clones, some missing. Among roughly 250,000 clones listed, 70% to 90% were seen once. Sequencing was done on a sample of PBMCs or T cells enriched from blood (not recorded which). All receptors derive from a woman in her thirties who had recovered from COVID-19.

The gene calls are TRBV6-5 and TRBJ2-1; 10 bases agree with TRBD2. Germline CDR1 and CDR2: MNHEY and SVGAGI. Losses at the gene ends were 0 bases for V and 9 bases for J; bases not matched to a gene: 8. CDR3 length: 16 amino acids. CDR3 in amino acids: CASSYSPGLASGEQFF. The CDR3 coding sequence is TGTGCCAGCAGTTACTCCCCGGGACTAGCGTCAGGTGAGCAGTTCTTC.

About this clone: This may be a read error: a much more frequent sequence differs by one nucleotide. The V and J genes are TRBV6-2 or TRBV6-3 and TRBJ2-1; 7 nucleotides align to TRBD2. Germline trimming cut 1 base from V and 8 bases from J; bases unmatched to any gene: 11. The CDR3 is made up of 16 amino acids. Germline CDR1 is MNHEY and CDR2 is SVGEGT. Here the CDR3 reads CASSYLEEGGIYEQFF. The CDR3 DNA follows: TGTGCCAGCAGTTACTTGGAGGAGGGAGGGATTTATGAGCAGTTCTTC.

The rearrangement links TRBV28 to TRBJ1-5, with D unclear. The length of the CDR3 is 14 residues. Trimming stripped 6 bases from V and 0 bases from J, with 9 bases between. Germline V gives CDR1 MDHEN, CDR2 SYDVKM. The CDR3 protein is CASRGRYSNQPQHF. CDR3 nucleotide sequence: TGTGCCAGCAGGGGGAGATATAGCAATCAGCCCCAGCATTTT.

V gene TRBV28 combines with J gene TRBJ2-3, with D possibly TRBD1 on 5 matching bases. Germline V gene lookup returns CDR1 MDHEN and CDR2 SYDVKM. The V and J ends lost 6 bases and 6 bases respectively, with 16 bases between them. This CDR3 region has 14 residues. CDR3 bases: TGTGCCAGCAGCCTTCGACAGTTTCAGGATACGCAGTATTTT. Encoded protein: CASSLRQFQDTQYF. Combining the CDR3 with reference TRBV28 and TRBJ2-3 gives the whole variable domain DVKVTQSSRYLVKRTGEKVFLECVQDMDHENMFWYRQDPGLGLRLIYFSYDVKMKEKGDIPEGYSVSREKKERFSLILESASTNQTSMYLCASSLRQFQDTQYFGPGTRLTVL.

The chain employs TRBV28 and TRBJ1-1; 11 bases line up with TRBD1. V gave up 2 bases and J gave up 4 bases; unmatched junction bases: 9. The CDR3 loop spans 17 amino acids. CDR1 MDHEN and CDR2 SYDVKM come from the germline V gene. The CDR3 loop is CASSLVSPGTGGTEAFF. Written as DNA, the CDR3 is TGTGCCAGCAGTTTAGTTTCCCCCGGGACAGGGGGCACTGAAGCTTTCTTT.

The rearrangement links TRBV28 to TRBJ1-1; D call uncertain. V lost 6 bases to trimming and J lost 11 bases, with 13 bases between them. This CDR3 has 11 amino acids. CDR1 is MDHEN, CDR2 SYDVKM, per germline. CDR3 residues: CASSLERMAFF. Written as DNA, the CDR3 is TGTGCCAGCAGCCTAGAGAGGATGGCTTTCTTT.

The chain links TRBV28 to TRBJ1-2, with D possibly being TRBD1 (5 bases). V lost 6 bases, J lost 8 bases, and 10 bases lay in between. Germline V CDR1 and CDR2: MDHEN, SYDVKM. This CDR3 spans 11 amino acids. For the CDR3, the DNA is TGTGCCAGCAGCCGGGGGGAAGGCTACACCTTC. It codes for CASSRGEGYTF.

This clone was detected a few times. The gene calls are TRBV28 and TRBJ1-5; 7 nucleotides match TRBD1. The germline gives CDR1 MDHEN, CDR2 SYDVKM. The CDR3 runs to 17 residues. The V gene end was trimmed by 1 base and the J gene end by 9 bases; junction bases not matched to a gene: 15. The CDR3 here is CASSLSYRGGRARPQHF. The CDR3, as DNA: TGTGCCAGCAGTTTATCCTACAGGGGAGGTCGAGCGAGGCCCCAGCATTTT.

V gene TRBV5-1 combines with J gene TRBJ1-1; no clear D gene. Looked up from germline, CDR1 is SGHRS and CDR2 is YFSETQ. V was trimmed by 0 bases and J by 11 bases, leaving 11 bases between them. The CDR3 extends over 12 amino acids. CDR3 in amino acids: CASSLERGGAFF. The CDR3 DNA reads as TGCGCCAGCAGCTTGGAGCGGGGAGGGGCTTTCTTT. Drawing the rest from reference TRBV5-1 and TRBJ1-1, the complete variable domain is KAGVTQTPRYLIKTRGQQVTLSCSPISGHRSVSWYQQTPGQGLQFLFEYFSETQRNKGNFPGRFSGRQFSNSRSEMNVSTLELGDSALYLCASSLERGGAFFGQGTRLTVV.

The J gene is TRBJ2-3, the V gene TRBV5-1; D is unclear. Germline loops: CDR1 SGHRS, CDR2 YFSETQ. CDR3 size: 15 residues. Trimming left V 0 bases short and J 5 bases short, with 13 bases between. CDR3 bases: TGCGCCAGCAGCTTGGAAACCAGGATCGGAGATACGCAGTATTTT. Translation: CASSLETRIGDTQYF.

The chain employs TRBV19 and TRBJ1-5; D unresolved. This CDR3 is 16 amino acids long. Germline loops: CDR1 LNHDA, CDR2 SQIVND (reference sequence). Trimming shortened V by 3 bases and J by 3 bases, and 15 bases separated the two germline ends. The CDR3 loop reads CASSIDLWTINQPQHF. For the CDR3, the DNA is TGTGCCAGTAGTATCGATCTTTGGACTATCAATCAGCCCCAGCATTTT.

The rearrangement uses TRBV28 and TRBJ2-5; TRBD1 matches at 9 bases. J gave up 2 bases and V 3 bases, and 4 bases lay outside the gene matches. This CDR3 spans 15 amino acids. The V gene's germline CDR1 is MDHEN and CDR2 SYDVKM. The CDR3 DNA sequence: TGTGCCAGCAGTTTGGCCGGGACAGGGCAAGAGACCCAGTACTTC. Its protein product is CASSLAGTGQETQYF.

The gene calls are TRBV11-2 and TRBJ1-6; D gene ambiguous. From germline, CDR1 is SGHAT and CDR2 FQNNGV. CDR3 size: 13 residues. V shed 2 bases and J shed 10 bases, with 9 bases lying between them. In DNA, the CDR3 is TGTGCCAGCAGCTTAATCGTCGAGTCACCCCTCCACTTT. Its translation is CASSLIVESPLHF.

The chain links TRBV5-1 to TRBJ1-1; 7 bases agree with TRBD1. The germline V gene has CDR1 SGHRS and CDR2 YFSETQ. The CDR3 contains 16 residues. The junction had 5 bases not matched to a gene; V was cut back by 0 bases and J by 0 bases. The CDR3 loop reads CASSLGQGALNTEAFF. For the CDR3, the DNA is TGCGCCAGCAGCTTGGGACAGGGCGCGCTGAACACTGAAGCTTTCTTT.

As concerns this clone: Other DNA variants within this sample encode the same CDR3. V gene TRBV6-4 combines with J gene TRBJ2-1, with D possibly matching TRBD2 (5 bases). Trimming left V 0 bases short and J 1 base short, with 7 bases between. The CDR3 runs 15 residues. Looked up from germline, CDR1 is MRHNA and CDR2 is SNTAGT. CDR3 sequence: CASSDSPGSYNEQFF. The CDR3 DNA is TGTGCCAGCAGTGACTCGCCGGGGTCCTACAATGAGCAGTTCTTC.